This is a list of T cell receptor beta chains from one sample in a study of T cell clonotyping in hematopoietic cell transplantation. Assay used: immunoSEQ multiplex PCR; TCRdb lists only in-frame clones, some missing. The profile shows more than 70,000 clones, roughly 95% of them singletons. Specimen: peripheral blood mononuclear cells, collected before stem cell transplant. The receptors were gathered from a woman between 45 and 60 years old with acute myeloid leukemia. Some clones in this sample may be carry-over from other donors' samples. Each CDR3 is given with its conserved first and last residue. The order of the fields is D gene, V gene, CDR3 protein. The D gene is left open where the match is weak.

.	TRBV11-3	CASSTRHGVQETQYF
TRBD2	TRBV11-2	CASSSGGGPETQYF
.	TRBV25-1	CASSEGGGVSTEAFF
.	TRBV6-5	CASSYAGSYEKLFF
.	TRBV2	CASSERRYGETQYF
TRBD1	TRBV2	CASSGQGRNTEAFF
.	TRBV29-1	CSGLVGGTDTQYF
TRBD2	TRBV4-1	CASSRGLAGDVSTGELFF
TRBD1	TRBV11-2	CASSWTPGQGAHTF
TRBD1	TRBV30	CACRQGPGNTIYF
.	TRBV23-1	CASSRSRDDSPLHF
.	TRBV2	CASSEAQGRGREGNQPQHF
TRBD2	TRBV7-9	CASHNSGRGKEQYF
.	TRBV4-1	CASSQKGVGNYGYTF
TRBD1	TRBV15	CATSRAGQGMHGYTF
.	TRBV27	CASSLSGALDGWNQPQHF
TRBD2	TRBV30	CAWSEGLAGGPGRETQYF
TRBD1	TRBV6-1	CASSEPNRGRDRKLFF
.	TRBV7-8	CASSLNREVQPQHF
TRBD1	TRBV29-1	CSVTGVPGANVLTF
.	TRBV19	CASSDGTEAFF
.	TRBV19	CASSKPGGTDTQYF
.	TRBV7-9	CASSTSREGGYTF
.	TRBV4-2	CASSQDSGGATYEQYF
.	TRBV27	CASSLRAGETQYF
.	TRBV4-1	CASSPGATYNEQFF